This TCR beta chain is drawn from a study of CD8+CD57+ T cells in acquired aplastic anemia. Germline lookup yields CDR1 SGHTA and CDR2 FQGNSA. Trimming took 1 base from V and 3 from J, leaving 13 bases between them. The CDR3 extends over 15 amino acids. Both TCR beta VDJ combination and CDR3 sequence profiling were carried out. Genomic DNA was the template for this profiling. TCRdb passed the reads through MiXCR, listing each CDR3 protein once. The sample carries 180,000 or so distinct CDR3 sequences, around half recorded once. This clonotype was seen ten or more times. Sequenced patients had shown CD8+CD57+ cell expansion by flow cytometry.

The clonotype was recovered from a human donor with aplastic anemia. The V gene is TRBV7-2, the J gene TRBJ2-7; D is possibly TRBD2 (6 bases). The material sequenced was sorted CD4+, CD8+, or CD8+CD57+ T cells (not recorded which) from PBMCs. CDR3 DNA: TGTGCCAGCAGCTTAGATGGCAGGGAGGTCTACGAGCAGTACTTC. Translation gives CASSLDGREVYEQYF.